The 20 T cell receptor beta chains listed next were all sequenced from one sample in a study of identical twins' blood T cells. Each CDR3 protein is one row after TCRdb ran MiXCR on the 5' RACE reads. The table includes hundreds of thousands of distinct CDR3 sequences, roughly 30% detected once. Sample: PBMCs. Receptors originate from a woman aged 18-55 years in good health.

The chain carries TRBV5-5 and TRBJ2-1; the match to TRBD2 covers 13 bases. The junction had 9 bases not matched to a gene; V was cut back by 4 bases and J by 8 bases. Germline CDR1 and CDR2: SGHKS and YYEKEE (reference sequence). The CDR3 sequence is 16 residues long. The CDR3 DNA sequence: TGTGCCAGCAGCGTAGGACTAGCGGGAGCCTTGGATGAGCAGTTCTTC. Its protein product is CASSVGLAGALDEQFF.

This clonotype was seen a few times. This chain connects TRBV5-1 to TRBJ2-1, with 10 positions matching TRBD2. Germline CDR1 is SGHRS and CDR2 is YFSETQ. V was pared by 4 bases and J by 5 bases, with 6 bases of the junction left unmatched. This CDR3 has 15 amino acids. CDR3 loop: CASSLRTSGDNEQFF. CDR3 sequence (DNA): TGCGCCAGCAGCCTCAGGACTAGCGGCGACAATGAGCAGTTCTTC.

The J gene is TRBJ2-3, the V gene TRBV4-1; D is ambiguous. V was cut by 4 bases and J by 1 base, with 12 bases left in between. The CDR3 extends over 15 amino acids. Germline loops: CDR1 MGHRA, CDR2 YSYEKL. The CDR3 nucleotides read TGCGCCAGCAGCCCATTTACCTGGGGCACAGATACGCAGTATTTT. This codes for CASSPFTWGTDTQYF.

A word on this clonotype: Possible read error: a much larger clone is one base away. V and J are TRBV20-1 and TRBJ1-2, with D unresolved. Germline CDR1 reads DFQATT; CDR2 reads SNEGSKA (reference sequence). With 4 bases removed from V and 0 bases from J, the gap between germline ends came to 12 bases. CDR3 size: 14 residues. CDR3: CSAIEGGTNYGYTF. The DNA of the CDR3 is TGCAGTGCTATAGAAGGAGGCACTAACTATGGCTACACCTTC.

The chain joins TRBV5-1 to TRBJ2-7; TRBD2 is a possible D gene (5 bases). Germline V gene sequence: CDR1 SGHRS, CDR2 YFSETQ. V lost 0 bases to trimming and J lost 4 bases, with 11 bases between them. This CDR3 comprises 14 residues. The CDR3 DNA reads TGCGCCAGCAGCTTGGCGCTAGCTGGGTACGAGCAGTACTTC. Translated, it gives CASSLALAGYEQYF.

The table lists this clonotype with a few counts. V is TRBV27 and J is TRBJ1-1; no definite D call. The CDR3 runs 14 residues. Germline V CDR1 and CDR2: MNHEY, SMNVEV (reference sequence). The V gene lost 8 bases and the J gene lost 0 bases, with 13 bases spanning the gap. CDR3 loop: CASQALFMNTEAFF. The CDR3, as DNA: TGTGCCAGCCAAGCCTTATTCATGAACACTGAAGCTTTCTTT.

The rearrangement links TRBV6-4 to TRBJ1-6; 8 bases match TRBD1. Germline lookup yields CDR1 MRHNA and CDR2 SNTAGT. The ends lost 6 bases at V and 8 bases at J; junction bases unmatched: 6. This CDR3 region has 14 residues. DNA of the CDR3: TGTGCCAGCAGCCTGGACAGGGACTATTCACCCCTCCACTTT. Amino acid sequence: CASSLDRDYSPLHF.

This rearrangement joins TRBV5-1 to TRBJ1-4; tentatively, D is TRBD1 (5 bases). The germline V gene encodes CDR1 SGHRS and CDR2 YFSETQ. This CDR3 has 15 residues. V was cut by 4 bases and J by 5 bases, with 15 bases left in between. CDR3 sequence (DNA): TGCGCCAGCAGCGCCAGGGAAGAAGAGAATGAAAAACTGTTTTTT. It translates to CASSAREEENEKLFF.

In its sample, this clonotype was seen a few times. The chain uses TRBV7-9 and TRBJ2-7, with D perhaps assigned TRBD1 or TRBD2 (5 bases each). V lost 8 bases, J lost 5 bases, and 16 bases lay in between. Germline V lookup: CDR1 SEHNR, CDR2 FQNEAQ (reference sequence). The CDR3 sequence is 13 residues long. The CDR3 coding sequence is TGTGCCAGCGGAGATGGGGGTTTTAACGAGCAGTACTTC. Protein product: CASGDGGFNEQYF.

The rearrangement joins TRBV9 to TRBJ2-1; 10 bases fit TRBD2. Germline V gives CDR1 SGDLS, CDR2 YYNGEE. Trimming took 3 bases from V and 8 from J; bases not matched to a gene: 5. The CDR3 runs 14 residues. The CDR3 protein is CASSASGRSDEQFF. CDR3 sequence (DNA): TGTGCCAGCAGCGCTAGCGGGAGAAGCGATGAGCAGTTCTTC.

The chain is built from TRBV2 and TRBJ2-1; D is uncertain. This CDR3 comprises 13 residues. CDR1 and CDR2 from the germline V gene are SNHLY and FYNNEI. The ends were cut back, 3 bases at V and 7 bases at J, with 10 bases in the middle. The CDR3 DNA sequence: TGTGCCAGCAGTGATTATTTTAGGAATGAGCAGTTCTTC. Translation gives CASSDYFRNEQFF.

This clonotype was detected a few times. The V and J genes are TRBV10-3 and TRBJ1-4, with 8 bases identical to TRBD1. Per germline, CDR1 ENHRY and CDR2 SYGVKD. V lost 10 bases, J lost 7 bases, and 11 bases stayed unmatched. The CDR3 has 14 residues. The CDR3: CATAPGTGGEKLFF. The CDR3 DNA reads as TGTGCCACAGCACCCGGGACAGGCGGTGAAAAACTGTTTTTT.

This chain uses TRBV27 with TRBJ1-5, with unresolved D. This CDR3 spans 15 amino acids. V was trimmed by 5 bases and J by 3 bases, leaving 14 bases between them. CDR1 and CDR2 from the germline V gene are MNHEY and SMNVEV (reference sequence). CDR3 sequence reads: CASSRRGDTNQPQHF. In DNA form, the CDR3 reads TGTGCCAGCAGTCGTCGCGGTGATACCAATCAGCCCCAGCATTTT.

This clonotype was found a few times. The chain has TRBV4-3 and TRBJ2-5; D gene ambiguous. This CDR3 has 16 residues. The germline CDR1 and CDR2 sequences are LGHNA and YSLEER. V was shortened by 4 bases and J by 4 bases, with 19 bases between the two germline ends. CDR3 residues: CASSPTPTKLRETQYF. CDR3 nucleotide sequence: TGCGCCAGCAGCCCCACTCCTACCAAGTTACGAGAGACCCAGTACTTC.

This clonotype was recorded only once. CDR3 in amino acids: CASSLGVGGASGAFF. In DNA, the CDR3 is TGTGCCAGCAGCTTAGGGGTTGGGGGGGCCAGTGGAGCTTTCTTT. The chain combines TRBV7-8 with TRBJ1-1; D may be TRBD1 (6 bases). V was shortened by 1 base and J by 10 bases, with 19 bases between the two germline ends. This CDR3 is 15 amino acids long. In germline, CDR1 is SGHVS, CDR2 FQNEAQ.

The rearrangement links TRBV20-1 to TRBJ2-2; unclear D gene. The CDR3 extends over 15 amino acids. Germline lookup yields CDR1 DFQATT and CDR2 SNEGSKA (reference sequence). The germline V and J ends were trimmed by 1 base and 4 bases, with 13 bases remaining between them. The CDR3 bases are TGCAGTGCTAGAGGAAGCCCAACGGGCACCGGGGAGCTGTTTTTT. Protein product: CSARGSPTGTGELFF.

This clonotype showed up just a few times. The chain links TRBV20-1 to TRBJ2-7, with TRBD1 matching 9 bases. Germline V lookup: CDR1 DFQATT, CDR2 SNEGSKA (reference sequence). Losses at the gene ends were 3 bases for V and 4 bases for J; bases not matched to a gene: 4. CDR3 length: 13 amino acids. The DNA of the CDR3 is TGCAGTGCTAGGGGACAGGGAGTGTACGAGCAGTACTTC. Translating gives CSARGQGVYEQYF.

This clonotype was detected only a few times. The CDR3 nucleotides read TGTGCCACCACCTACGGGACACAAGAGACCCAGTACTTC. Its translation: CATTYGTQETQYF. The V call is TRBV7-9, the J call TRBJ2-5; TRBD1 might be the D (6 bases). The V and J ends lost 10 bases and 2 bases respectively, with 14 bases between them. From germline, CDR1 is SEHNR and CDR2 FQNEAQ (reference sequence). The CDR3 consists of 13 residues.

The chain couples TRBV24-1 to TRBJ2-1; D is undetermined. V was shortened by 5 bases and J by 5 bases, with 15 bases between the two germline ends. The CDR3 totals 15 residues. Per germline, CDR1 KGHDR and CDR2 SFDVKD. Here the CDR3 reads CATSGRTDDHNEQFF. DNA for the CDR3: TGTGCCACCAGTGGCCGGACCGACGACCACAATGAGCAGTTCTTC.

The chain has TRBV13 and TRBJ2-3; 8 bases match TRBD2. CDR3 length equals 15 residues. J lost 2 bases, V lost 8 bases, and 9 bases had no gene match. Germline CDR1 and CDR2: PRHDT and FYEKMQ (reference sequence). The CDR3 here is CASGLRTSFTDTQYF. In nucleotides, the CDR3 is TGTGCCAGCGGTCTCAGGACTAGCTTCACAGATACGCAGTATTTT.